These 29 T cell receptor beta chains originate from one sample sequenced in a study of pediatric ulcerative colitis (dated by TCRdb to the late 2010s). During colonoscopy, one to two rectal pinch biopsies were obtained for research purposes. Library preparation used the immunoSEQ multiplex PCR assay. This immuneACCESS table, as held by TCRdb, lists in-frame sequences with V and J called but not all clones. Of the missing ones, under half trace to an unresolved V gene in checked studies; the others have no known cause. Here the sample has tens of thousands of clones; around 64% occur a single time. Jointly, the top ten make up roughly 15% of the sample. The specimen sequenced was gut tissue. The receptors were gathered from a boy between 5 and 17 years old with severe ulcerative colitis.

This clone was recorded once. V gene TRBV27 combines with J gene TRBJ1-2; D is ambiguous. The ends were cut back, 2 bases at V and 1 base at J, with 5 bases in the middle. This CDR3 is 13 amino acids long. Per germline, CDR1 MNHEY and CDR2 SMNVEV (reference sequence). Here the CDR3 reads CASSLLGNYGYTF. The CDR3 DNA reads TGTGCCAGCAGTTTACTGGGTAACTATGGCTACACCTTC.

J is TRBJ2-7 and V is TRBV29-1; 7 bases map to TRBD2. The CDR3 runs to 13 residues. J was trimmed by 2 bases and V by 6 bases; bases with no gene match: 7. Germline V CDR1 and CDR2: SQVTM, ANQGSEA. The DNA for the CDR3 is TGCAGCGTAGCGACTAGCCGCGCCTACGAGCAGTACTTC. Amino acids: CSVATSRAYEQYF.

This sequence joins TRBV28 and TRBJ1-5; D is unclear. The CDR3 has 10 residues. Germline CDR1 reads MDHEN; CDR2 reads SYDVKM. V was clipped by 9 bases and J by 3 bases, with 3 bases between them. DNA for the CDR3: TGTGCCAGTAACAATCAGCCCCAGCATTTT. Its translation is CASNNQPQHF. The full variable domain, rest sourced from reference TRBV28 and TRBJ1-5, is DVKVTQSSRYLVKRTGEKVFLECVQDMDHENMFWYRQDPGLGLRLIYFSYDVKMKEKGDIPEGYSVSREKKERFSLILESASTNQTSMYLCASNNQPQHFGDGTRLSIL.

The chain recombines TRBV6-5 with TRBJ1-3, with D perhaps matching TRBD1 (5 bases). The CDR3 totals 14 residues. Trimming took off 2 bases at V and 2 bases at J, with 7 bases between the two ends. Germline V gene sequence: CDR1 MNHEY, CDR2 SVGAGI. The CDR3 DNA reads TGTGCCAGCAGTTACGGAGGGGCTGGAAACACCATATATTTT. Translation: CASSYGGAGNTIYF.

The chain employs TRBV27 and TRBJ2-7, with 9 bases that match TRBD2. CDR1 and CDR2 (germline): MNHEY, SMNVEV (reference sequence). CDR3 length: 15 residues. After removal of 6 bases from V and 4 bases from J, the junction contained 10 bases not matched to a gene. The chain's CDR3 is CASRGEGLARYEQYF. CDR3 nucleotides: TGTGCCAGCAGGGGCGAGGGACTAGCTAGGTACGAGCAGTACTTC.

This sequence joins TRBV28 and TRBJ1-6; the D gene is possibly TRBD1 (6 bases). Germline V gives CDR1 MDHEN, CDR2 SYDVKM. V was clipped by 3 bases and J by 10 bases, with 16 bases between them. CDR3 length: 15 residues. The chain's CDR3 is CASSLVLAGESPLHF. The CDR3 DNA follows: TGTGCCAGCAGTTTGGTTTTAGCAGGGGAATCACCCCTCCACTTT.

This clone appeared a few times. The rearrangement uses TRBV30 and TRBJ2-5; D is possibly TRBD1 (6 bases). CDR1 is GTSNPN and CDR2 is SVGIG in the germline V gene (reference sequence). Trimming removed 5 bases from V and 4 bases from J, with 11 bases in between. This CDR3 contains 12 residues. This chain's CDR3 is CAWDRFGETQYF. The CDR3 DNA sequence: TGTGCCTGGGACAGGTTTGGAGAGACCCAGTACTTC.

This clone has a handful of counts. This chain links TRBV7-9 with TRBJ2-2, with D uncertain. The ends were cut back, 3 bases at V and 7 bases at J, with 6 bases in the middle. This CDR3 is built from 12 residues. In germline, CDR1 is SEHNR, CDR2 FQNEAQ (reference sequence). The CDR3 DNA is TGTGCCAGCAGCTTCTACGGCGGGGAGCTGTTTTTT. This codes for CASSFYGGELFF.

Concerning this clone itself: This same CDR3 is encoded by further DNA sequences in the sample. The V call is TRBV20-1, the J call TRBJ2-7; D is ambiguous. Germline V gives CDR1 DFQATT, CDR2 SNEGSKA (reference sequence). This CDR3 comprises 10 residues. Between the trimmed V and J ends, which lost 5 bases and 1 base, there was a span of 3 bases. The CDR3, as DNA: TGCAGTGCTGGGTCCTACGAGCAGTACTTC. This sequence encodes CSAGSYEQYF.

This chain uses TRBV6-5 with TRBJ1-3; TRBD1 matches 8 bases. Germline V gene lookup returns CDR1 MNHEY and CDR2 SVGAGI. Trimming at V came to 5 bases and at J to 4 bases, leaving 7 bases not matched to a gene. The CDR3 runs 15 residues. CDR3 in DNA: TGTGCCAGCAGTATACGGACAGGGAGCGGAAACACCATATATTTT. It codes for CASSIRTGSGNTIYF.

The V gene is TRBV5-6, the J gene TRBJ2-6, with D tentatively TRBD1 (6 bases). CDR3 length equals 17 residues. Germline V gene data show CDR1 as SGHDT and CDR2 as YYEEEE. Between the trimmed V and J ends, which lost 1 base and 0 bases, there was a span of 11 bases. The CDR3 protein is CASSLWGLDSGANVLTF. CDR3 DNA sequence: TGTGCCAGCAGCTTGTGGGGGCTCGACTCTGGGGCCAACGTCCTGACTTTC.

CDR3 nucleotide sequence: TGTGCCAGTAGTCTCCGGACTAGCGGGAGCACCGGGGAGCTGTTTTTT. It yields the protein CASSLRTSGSTGELFF. The chain carries TRBV19 and TRBJ2-2; TRBD2 matches 13 bases. V gave up 5 bases and J gave up 4 bases; unmatched junction bases: 4. The CDR3 spans 16 residues. The germline CDR1 and CDR2 sequences are LNHDA and SQIVND (reference sequence).

This clone was picked up a small number of times. This rearrangement joins TRBV5-1 to TRBJ2-7; 10 bases match TRBD2. The germline V gene has CDR1 SGHRS and CDR2 YFSETQ. Losses at the gene ends were 2 bases for V and 2 bases for J; bases not matched to a gene: 1. CDR3 length: 14 amino acids. CDR3: CASSLLAGTYEQYF. The CDR3 region has the DNA TGCGCCAGCAGCTTACTAGCGGGGACCTACGAGCAGTACTTC.

The chain uses TRBV4-1 and TRBJ1-1; possibly TRBD1 for D (5 bases). Germline V gene sequence: CDR1 MGHRA, CDR2 YSYEKL. Deletions cut 0 bases from V and 0 bases from J, with 17 bases between. The CDR3 is made up of 18 amino acids. The CDR3: CASSQDVFREGLNTEAFF. DNA for the CDR3: TGCGCCAGCAGCCAAGATGTTTTCCGGGAGGGGTTGAACACTGAAGCTTTCTTT.

This sequence joins TRBV9 and TRBJ2-5; 11 positions agree with TRBD2. Germline CDR1 reads SGDLS; CDR2 reads YYNGEE. The J segment lost 3 bases and the V segment lost 3 bases, leaving 7 bases of the junction unmatched. This CDR3 contains 16 residues. This CDR3 reads CASSAEYSGGEETQYF. For the CDR3, the DNA is TGTGCCAGCAGCGCCGAGTATAGCGGGGGGGAAGAGACCCAGTACTTC.

The chain has TRBV19 and TRBJ1-1; D gene uncertain. CDR3 length: 13 amino acids. Trimming took 6 bases from V and 1 from J, leaving 9 bases between them. CDR1 and CDR2 from the germline V gene are LNHDA and SQIVND (reference sequence). The CDR3 protein is CASSVSGNTEAFF. The CDR3 DNA is TGTGCCAGTAGCGTATCTGGGAACACTGAAGCTTTCTTT.

This rearrangement joins TRBV6-6 to TRBJ1-1; TRBD1 aligns across 7 bases. This CDR3 comprises 13 residues. The V segment lost 4 bases and the J segment 6 bases; nucleotides outside the gene matches: 5. CDR1 MNHNY and CDR2 SVGAGI come from the germline V gene (reference sequence). The CDR3 DNA sequence: TGTGCCAGCAGTTGGCACAGGGGCCCTGAAGCTTTCTTT. It specifies CASSWHRGPEAFF.

The V and J genes are TRBV11-2 and TRBJ1-2; 7 bases are a match to TRBD1. Looked up from germline, CDR1 is SGHAT and CDR2 is FQNNGV. The CDR3 has 14 residues. Germline trimming cut 5 bases from V and 5 bases from J; bases unmatched to any gene: 8. The chain's CDR3 is CASSPSTGSYGYTF. The CDR3 nucleotides read TGTGCCAGCAGCCCCTCGACAGGGTCTTATGGCTACACCTTC.

The gene calls are TRBV10-2 and TRBJ2-1; TRBD2 aligns across 7 bases. The CDR3 runs 14 residues. Per the germline V gene, CDR1 is WSHSY and CDR2 is SAAADI. The V segment lost 2 bases and the J segment 7 bases; nucleotides outside the gene matches: 5. The CDR3 DNA is TGCGCCAGCAGTGAGCCAGGGACTACAAATGAGCAGTTCTTC. As protein: CASSEPGTTNEQFF.

This sequence joins TRBV2 and TRBJ1-2; a possible D gene is TRBD1 (5 bases). Deletions cut 3 bases from V and 3 bases from J, with 17 bases between. The CDR3 loop spans 16 amino acids. Germline values: CDR1 SNHLY, CDR2 FYNNEI. The CDR3 nucleotides are TGTGCCAGCAGTGATCTCCGCGGGGGTTTGGACTATGGCTACACCTTC. It codes for CASSDLRGGLDYGYTF.

The count of this clone is one. The chain links TRBV18 to TRBJ2-7; TRBD1 matches at 7 bases. Unmatched junction bases numbered 5, after V lost 4 bases and J lost 2 bases. Per germline, CDR1 KGHSH and CDR2 LQKENI. CDR3 length: 14 residues. CDR3 protein: CASSRRDSAYEQYF. CDR3 nucleotides: TGTGCCAGCTCACGAAGGGACAGCGCCTACGAGCAGTACTTC.

This clone came up a few times. The chain employs TRBV2 and TRBJ1-6; 7 bases align to TRBD1. The CDR3 sequence is 13 residues long. The J segment lost 6 bases and the V segment lost 9 bases, leaving 5 bases of the junction unmatched. Germline lookup yields CDR1 SNHLY and CDR2 FYNNEI. The DNA of the CDR3 is TGTGCCAGAGGGGGCGGTAGTAATTCACCCCTCCACTTT. Protein sequence: CARGGGSNSPLHF.

This chain connects TRBV18 to TRBJ1-1; D call uncertain. Germline lookup yields CDR1 KGHSH and CDR2 LQKENI. This CDR3 spans 15 amino acids. Trimming left V 5 bases short and J 0 bases short, with 13 bases between. The CDR3 DNA sequence: TGTGCCAGCTCATACGGGGTCATTATGAACACTGAAGCTTTCTTT. Translating gives CASSYGVIMNTEAFF.

The chain carries TRBV6-1 and TRBJ2-5, with a possible D match to TRBD1 (7 bases). This CDR3 is 18 amino acids long. Per germline, CDR1 MNHNS and CDR2 SASEGT. V was trimmed by 2 bases and J by 4 bases, leaving 23 bases between them. This CDR3 is CASSESLGGGQLGETQYF. DNA for the CDR3: TGTGCCAGCAGTGAATCCCTCGGAGGGGGCCAGCTAGGAGAGACCCAGTACTTC.

The chain uses TRBV7-9 and TRBJ2-1, with D possibly being TRBD1 (6 bases). There are 14 residues in the CDR3. V lost 2 bases, J lost 1 base, and 6 bases lay in between. Germline V gives CDR1 SEHNR, CDR2 FQNEAQ (reference sequence). CDR3 loop: CASSLTGSYNEQFF. The CDR3 nucleotides are TGTGCCAGCAGCTTAACAGGGTCCTACAATGAGCAGTTCTTC.

This clone appeared once. The genes are TRBV6-1 and TRBJ1-5; the D gene is possibly TRBD1 (6 bases). This CDR3 spans 15 amino acids. Trimming removed 10 bases from V and 0 bases from J, with 16 bases in between. CDR1 is MNHNS and CDR2 is SASEGT in the germline V gene. Here the CDR3 DNA reads TGTGCCACGCGGACAGAAATCTATAGCAATCAGCCCCAGCATTTT. It codes for CATRTEIYSNQPQHF.

The V and J genes are TRBV5-1 and TRBJ1-1, with 8 bases lining up with TRBD1. The CDR3 runs 16 residues. CDR1 is SGHRS, CDR2 YFSETQ, per germline. Trimming removed 1 base from V and 1 base from J; junction bases left unmatched: 6. CDR3 DNA sequence: TGCGCCAGCAGCTTGAGGTTTGGACAGGGGAACACTGAAGCTTTCTTT. Its protein is CASSLRFGQGNTEAFF.

V is TRBV10-1 and J is TRBJ2-3, with 7 positions matching TRBD2. Germline CDR1 WNHNN, CDR2 SYGVQD (reference sequence). The V segment lost 5 bases and the J segment 1 base; nucleotides outside the gene matches: 0. This CDR3 comprises 13 residues. The CDR3 bases are TGCGCCAGCAGTAGCGGGGGCACAGATACGCAGTATTTT. Translating gives CASSSGGTDTQYF.

DNA of the CDR3: TGTGCCAGCAGTGAAGATGGGCTTCGGGAGACCCAGTACTTC. It translates to CASSEDGLRETQYF. The V call is TRBV2, the J call TRBJ2-5; no clear D gene. CDR3 size: 14 residues. Trimming cost V 1 base and J 5 bases, with 11 bases left between them. Germline V gene data show CDR1 as SNHLY and CDR2 as FYNNEI.